The 10 T cell receptor beta chains in this list originate from one sample, sequenced in a study of regulatory dendritic cells for organ transplantation. Only in-frame clones appear in the TCRdb table, and some are missing; sequencing was by immunoSEQ multiplex PCR. The sample lists fewer than 40,000 clones, about 93% seen once, with 0.11% in the top ten. Specimen: naive CD8+ T cells from blood. Subset meaning: CD45RA+ naive T cells. All receptors come from a human donor in good health.

The DNA of the CDR3 is TGTGCCACCAGCAGAGGGTTCGACAGGGGAGTGAATGAGCAGTTCTTC. Protein: CATSRGFDRGVNEQFF. The chain recombines TRBV15 with TRBJ2-1; 8 bases are shared with TRBD1. CDR1 is LNHNV, CDR2 YYDKDF, per germline (reference sequence). Trimming at V came to 1 base and at J to 7 bases, leaving 9 bases not matched to a gene. The CDR3 extends over 16 amino acids.

This chain connects TRBV7-9 to TRBJ2-1; D possibly corresponds to TRBD2 (5 bases). The CDR3 covers 13 residues. Trimming pared 6 bases from V and 6 bases from J, leaving 12 bases between. The V gene's germline CDR1 is SEHNR and CDR2 FQNEAQ (reference sequence). The CDR3 spells CASSGLPSNEQFF. The CDR3 bases are TGTGCCAGCAGTGGACTGCCGAGCAATGAGCAGTTCTTC. The variable domain in full, completed from reference TRBV7-9 and TRBJ2-1, reads DTGVSQNPRHKITKRGQNVTFRCDPISEHNRLYWYRQTLGQGPEFLTYFQNEAQLEKSRLLSDRFSAERPKGSFSTLEIQRTEQGDSAMYLCASSGLPSNEQFFGPGTRLTVL.

This chain uses TRBV27 with TRBJ2-2, with D unclear. Germline-derived CDR1 and CDR2 are MNHEY and SMNVEV (reference sequence). V dropped 7 bases and J dropped 8 bases, with 8 bases sitting between them. The CDR3 runs 11 residues. As DNA, the CDR3 is TGTGCCAGCACACAACGGGGGGAGCTGTTTTTT. Its protein product is CASTQRGELFF.

V is TRBV28 and J is TRBJ2-1; D ambiguous. The CDR3 runs to 14 residues. Trimming removed 10 bases at V and 4 bases at J, with 17 bases between. The V gene's germline CDR1 is MDHEN and CDR2 SYDVKM. Written as DNA, the CDR3 is TGTGCCATTTCTTTAGACGGGCTTTACAATGAGCAGTTCTTC. Residues: CAISLDGLYNEQFF. Full variable domain (remainder filled in from reference TRBV28 and TRBJ2-1): DVKVTQSSRYLVKRTGEKVFLECVQDMDHENMFWYRQDPGLGLRLIYFSYDVKMKEKGDIPEGYSVSREKKERFSLILESASTNQTSMYLCAISLDGLYNEQFFGPGTRLTVL.

The table lists this clone with a few counts. This chain links TRBV19 with TRBJ1-5; no firm D call. This CDR3 is 17 amino acids long. Trimming took off 0 bases at V and 6 bases at J, with 18 bases between the two ends. Germline V gene data show CDR1 as LNHDA and CDR2 as SQIVND (reference sequence). The CDR3 loop is CASSIDPPVGLGQPQHF. The CDR3 DNA follows: TGTGCCAGTAGTATAGATCCTCCCGTTGGGTTGGGTCAGCCCCAGCATTTT. The full variable domain, its missing parts supplied by reference TRBV19 and TRBJ1-5, is DGGITQSPKYLFRKEGQNVTLSCEQNLNHDAMYWYRQDPGQGLRLIYYSQIVNDFQKGDIAEGYSVSREKKESFPLTVTSAQKNPTAFYLCASSIDPPVGLGQPQHFGDGTRLSIL.

This sequence joins TRBV19 and TRBJ2-6; D not certain. The V gene lost 3 bases and the J gene lost 3 bases, with 9 bases spanning the gap. Germline V lookup: CDR1 LNHDA, CDR2 SQIVND (reference sequence). The CDR3 contains 15 residues. CDR3 in amino acids: CASSISSFGANVLTF. CDR3 bases: TGTGCCAGTAGTATCTCATCATTTGGGGCCAACGTCCTGACTTTC.

This clone has just one count. DNA for the CDR3: TGTGCCAGCAGCCCGCGTGTTAGGGAGAACACCGGGGAGCTGTTTTTT. Amino acid sequence: CASSPRVRENTGELFF. This chain links TRBV7-9 with TRBJ2-2; the D is unclear. Germline V gives CDR1 SEHNR, CDR2 FQNEAQ (reference sequence). The length of the CDR3 is 16 residues. The V and J ends lost 5 bases and 1 base respectively, with 14 bases between them. The full variable domain, its missing parts supplied by reference TRBV7-9 and TRBJ2-2, is DTGVSQNPRHKITKRGQNVTFRCDPISEHNRLYWYRQTLGQGPEFLTYFQNEAQLEKSRLLSDRFSAERPKGSFSTLEIQRTEQGDSAMYLCASSPRVRENTGELFFGEGSRLTVL.

CDR3 bases: TGTGCCAGTAGTATCACACAGGGTAGCAATCAGCCCCAGCATTTT. Amino acids: CASSITQGSNQPQHF. The chain couples TRBV19 to TRBJ1-5; D is possibly TRBD1 (6 bases). Germline lookup yields CDR1 LNHDA and CDR2 SQIVND (reference sequence). V lost 3 bases, J lost 0 bases, and 9 bases lay in between. This CDR3 has 15 amino acids.

The genes are TRBV27 and TRBJ1-1; D might be TRBD1 (5 bases). In germline, CDR1 is MNHEY, CDR2 SMNVEV (reference sequence). Between the trimmed V and J ends, which lost 5 bases and 4 bases, there was a span of 14 bases. CDR3 length: 14 amino acids. The CDR3 here is CASSPGVGVTEAFF. Here the CDR3 DNA reads TGTGCCAGCAGTCCGGGGGTAGGTGTCACTGAAGCTTTCTTT.

The V and J genes are TRBV28 and TRBJ2-4; D is undetermined. CDR1 is MDHEN, CDR2 SYDVKM, per germline. The CDR3 is made up of 15 amino acids. The V end lost 5 bases, the J end lost 0 bases, and 11 bases lay between the germline ends. The CDR3 DNA is TGTGCCAGCAGTCCTCTTTGGATAGCCAAAAACATTCAGTACTTC. It codes for CASSPLWIAKNIQYF.